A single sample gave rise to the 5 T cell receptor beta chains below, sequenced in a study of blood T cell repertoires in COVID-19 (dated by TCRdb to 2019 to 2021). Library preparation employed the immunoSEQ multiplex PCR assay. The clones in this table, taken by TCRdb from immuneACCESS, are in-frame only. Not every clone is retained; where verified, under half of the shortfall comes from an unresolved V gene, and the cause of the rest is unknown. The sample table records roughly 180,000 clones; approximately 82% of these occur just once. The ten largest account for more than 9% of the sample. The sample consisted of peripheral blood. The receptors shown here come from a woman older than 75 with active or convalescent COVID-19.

CDR3 residues: CASSRGQQNTEAFF. CDR3 bases: TGCGCCAGCAGTCGTGGACAGCAGAACACTGAAGCTTTCTTT. The chain links TRBV5-1 to TRBJ1-1, with D perhaps TRBD1 (6 bases). V gave up 5 bases and J gave up 1 base, with 12 bases separating them. The CDR3 spans 14 residues. The V gene's germline CDR1 is SGHRS and CDR2 YFSETQ.

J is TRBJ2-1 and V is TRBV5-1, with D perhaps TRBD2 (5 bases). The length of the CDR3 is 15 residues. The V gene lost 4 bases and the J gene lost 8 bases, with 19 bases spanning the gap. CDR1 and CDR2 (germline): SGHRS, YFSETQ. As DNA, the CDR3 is TGCGCCAGCAGCCCCCCCCTAGGGATCGGGGATGAGCAGTTCTTC. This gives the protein CASSPPLGIGDEQFF.

In DNA, the CDR3 is TGTGCCAGCAGCTTAGAAAGATCACTAGCGGGAGAAGGGTACGAGCAGTACTTC. Its protein product is CASSLERSLAGEGYEQYF. The chain couples TRBV7-9 to TRBJ2-7; 11 bases match TRBD2. CDR3 size: 18 residues. J lost 4 bases, V lost 1 base, and 12 bases had no gene match. The germline gives CDR1 SEHNR, CDR2 FQNEAQ (reference sequence).

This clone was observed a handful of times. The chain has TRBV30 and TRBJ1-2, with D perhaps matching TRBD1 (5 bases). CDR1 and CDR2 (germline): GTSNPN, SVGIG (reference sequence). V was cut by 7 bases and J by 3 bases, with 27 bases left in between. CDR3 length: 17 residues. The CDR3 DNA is TGTGCCTCCAAAGGATTCGCAGGAGCGGGGGGGGACTATGGCTACACCTTC. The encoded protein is CASKGFAGAGGDYGYTF.

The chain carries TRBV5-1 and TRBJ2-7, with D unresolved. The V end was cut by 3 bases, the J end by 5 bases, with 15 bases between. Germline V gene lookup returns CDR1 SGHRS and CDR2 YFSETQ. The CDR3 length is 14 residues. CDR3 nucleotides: TGCGCCAGCAGCTCCGAATCAATAGTCCACGAGCAGTACTTC. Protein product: CASSSESIVHEQYF.